This entry concerns a single TCR beta chain. In the original workflow: Reference gene primer amplification in the assay estimated nucleated cell counts. Sequencing was performed with immunoSEQ multiplex PCR; in TCRdb, only in-frame clones are kept and a portion is missing. V and J calls and clone size come straight from that table; D and trimming were deduced from the DNA. The sample lists roughly 92,000 clones, over 80% occurring once. The sample comes from a study of blood T cell repertoires in COVID-19. Study-wide background: Donors in the United States, Italy and Spain gave samples during acute or convalescent COVID-19. The analysed material was cDNA or gDNA that came from T cells, B-cell-depleted T cells, or PBMCs.

This CDR3 has 14 amino acids. CDR1 and CDR2 (germline): MNHEY, SVGAGI. V was clipped by 7 bases and J by 5 bases; unmatched bases: 7. The sequenced sample was peripheral blood. The genes are TRBV6-5 and TRBJ2-5; 10 positions agree with TRBD2. The sequence was obtained from a woman older than 75 with active or convalescent COVID-19. The CDR3 loop is CASTLAGVGETQYF. CDR3 DNA sequence: TGTGCCAGCACCCTAGCGGGAGTCGGGGAGACCCAGTACTTC.